The 17 T cell receptor beta chains listed next were all sequenced from one sample in a study of blood T cell repertoires in COVID-19. Assay: immunoSEQ multiplex PCR; the TCRdb copy retains only in-frame clones and omits some. This table has over 90,000 clones, over 65% appearing once. The sample consisted of peripheral blood. The receptors shown here come from a man in his 70s with COVID-19, enrolled during active disease.

This sequence joins TRBV27 and TRBJ2-7; 8 bases fit TRBD1. Trimming at V came to 3 bases and at J to 3 bases, leaving 7 bases not matched to a gene. The CDR3 is 15 amino acids. From germline, CDR1 is MNHEY and CDR2 SMNVEV (reference sequence). The CDR3 region has the DNA TGTGCCAGCAGTTTCCAGACAGGGGAACTCTACGAGCAGTACTTC. Its protein product is CASSFQTGELYEQYF.

The gene calls are TRBV5-1 and TRBJ2-4; 8 nucleotides match TRBD2. Germline V lookup: CDR1 SGHRS, CDR2 YFSETQ. The CDR3 is 16 residues long. J gave up 0 bases and V 0 bases, and 2 bases lay outside the gene matches. This CDR3 is CASSLELAVAKNIQYF. DNA for the CDR3: TGCGCCAGCAGCTTGGAACTAGCGGTAGCCAAAAACATTCAGTACTTC.

The chain couples TRBV5-4 to TRBJ2-7; TRBD2 aligns across 13 bases. V shed 0 bases and J 0 bases; nucleotides not matched to a gene: 0. The CDR3 length is 16 residues. The germline gives CDR1 SGHNT, CDR2 YYREEE (reference sequence). The CDR3 coding sequence is TGTGCCAGCAGCTTGGGGACTAGCGGGAGCTCCTACGAGCAGTACTTC. Amino acid sequence: CASSLGTSGSSYEQYF. The full variable domain, completed using reference TRBV5-4 and TRBJ2-7, is ETGVTQSPTHLIKTRGQQVTLRCSSQSGHNTVSWYQQALGQGPQFIFQYYREEENGRGNFPPRFSGLQFPNYSSELNVNALELDDSALYLCASSLGTSGSSYEQYFGPGTRLTVT.

The table lists this clone with a count of one. The chain links TRBV6-2 or TRBV6-3 to TRBJ2-1; 11 nucleotides align to TRBD1. There are 14 residues in the CDR3. Germline CDR1 MNHEY, CDR2 SVGEGT. The ends lost 5 bases at V and 6 bases at J; junction bases unmatched: 3. The CDR3 DNA is TGTGCCAGCAGTCGGACAGGGGGCTTCAATGAGCAGTTCTTC. It encodes CASSRTGGFNEQFF.

Only one count was recorded for this clone. The V and J genes are TRBV6-2 or TRBV6-3 and TRBJ2-7; 12 nucleotides align to TRBD2. The germline gives CDR1 MNHEY, CDR2 SVGEGT. V lost 0 bases to trimming and J lost 5 bases; unmatched junction nucleotides: 11. The CDR3 contains 18 residues. CDR3 DNA: TGTGCCAGCAGTTACTCGACCGGGACTAGCGGGTACGGGAACGAGCAGTACTTC. Translating it yields CASSYSTGTSGYGNEQYF.

This chain uses TRBV7-8 with TRBJ2-2; no clear D. The germline V and J ends were trimmed by 5 bases and 1 base, with 11 bases remaining between them. This CDR3 comprises 15 residues. CDR1 is SGHVS and CDR2 is FQNEAQ in the germline V gene. The CDR3 protein is CASSPRYLNTGELFF. The CDR3 DNA follows: TGTGCCAGCAGCCCCCGCTACCTGAACACCGGGGAGCTGTTTTTT.

This chain uses TRBV28 with TRBJ1-6, with D unclear. Germline CDR1 MDHEN, CDR2 SYDVKM. V was cut by 7 bases and J by 6 bases, with 4 bases left in between. The CDR3 has 11 amino acids. CDR3 nucleotides: TGTGCCAGCACTAGTAATTCACCCCTCCACTTT. It is translated as CASTSNSPLHF.

The rearrangement uses TRBV20-1 and TRBJ2-1, with TRBD1 matching over 8 bases. V dropped 7 bases and J dropped 9; count of bases not matched to a gene: 11. This CDR3 has 13 amino acids. In germline, CDR1 is DFQATT, CDR2 SNEGSKA (reference sequence). CDR3 sequence: CSVSSGGWGEQFF. CDR3 sequence (DNA): TGCAGTGTTAGTTCAGGGGGCTGGGGTGAGCAGTTCTTC.

This chain joins TRBV7-3 and TRBJ2-1, with 14 bases fitting TRBD2. With 6 bases clipped from V and 8 bases from J, the junction kept 15 bases outside the gene matches. CDR3 length: 18 amino acids. Germline loops: CDR1 SGHTA, CDR2 FQGTGA. CDR3 nucleotide sequence: TGTGCCAGCAGTTCGGGGACTAGCGGGAGTATGGGTGCGGATGAGCAGTTCTTC. Residues: CASSSGTSGSMGADEQFF.

The gene calls are TRBV4-3 and TRBJ1-1, with 9 bases that match TRBD1. This CDR3 is built from 14 residues. The germline CDR1 and CDR2 sequences are LGHNA and YSLEER. Unmatched junction bases numbered 6, after V lost 3 bases and J lost 7 bases. The chain's CDR3 is CASSQVGTGFEAFF. For the CDR3, the DNA is TGCGCCAGCAGCCAGGTCGGGACAGGGTTTGAAGCTTTCTTT.

The chain uses TRBV30 and TRBJ2-1; D is perhaps TRBD2 (6 bases). Germline CDR1 is GTSNPN and CDR2 is SVGIG (reference sequence). The V end was cut by 6 bases, the J end by 0 bases, with 9 bases between. The CDR3 runs 13 residues. The CDR3 is CACREYSYNEQFF. CDR3 sequence (DNA): TGTGCCTGTCGGGAGTACTCCTACAATGAGCAGTTCTTC. Combining the CDR3 with reference TRBV30 and TRBJ2-1 gives the whole variable domain SQTIHQWPATLVQPVGSPLSLECTVEGTSNPNLYWYRQAAGRGLQLLFYSVGIGQISSEVPQNLSASRPQDRQFILSSKKLLLSDSGFYLCACREYSYNEQFFGPGTRLTVL.

The gene calls are TRBV9 and TRBJ1-2, with D maybe TRBD1 (5 bases). CDR1 and CDR2 from the germline V gene are SGDLS and YYNGEE. V lost 0 bases and J 4 bases, leaving 16 bases between the germline ends. The CDR3 sequence is 16 residues long. The CDR3 DNA follows: TGTGCCAGCAGCGTAGACGGCCGGGGGTCGGTCTATGGCTACACCTTC. Amino acids: CASSVDGRGSVYGYTF.

CDR3 in amino acids: CSVEDRGNRGTGYTQYF. CDR3 nucleotides: TGCAGCGTTGAAGATCGAGGAAACAGGGGGACGGGTTATACGCAGTATTTT. V is TRBV29-1 and J is TRBJ2-3, with 8 bases that match TRBD1. CDR1 and CDR2 from the germline V gene are SQVTM and ANQGSEA. Trimming at V came to 0 bases and at J to 7 bases, leaving 15 bases not matched to a gene. CDR3 length: 17 residues.

V and J are TRBV25-1 and TRBJ1-4; TRBD1 matches 11 bases. Germline CDR1 reads MGHDK; CDR2 reads SYGVNS. This CDR3 comprises 14 residues. Trimming at V came to 6 bases and at J to 8 bases, leaving 5 bases not matched to a gene. The CDR3 DNA reads as TGTGCCAGCAGGGAGGACAGGGGGCGAGAAAAACTGTTTTTT. Translating gives CASREDRGREKLFF.

The chain combines TRBV15 with TRBJ2-2, with D possibly being TRBD1 (6 bases). In germline, CDR1 is LNHNV, CDR2 YYDKDF (reference sequence). Between the trimmed V and J ends, which lost 4 bases and 9 bases, there was a span of 24 bases. The length of the CDR3 is 17 residues. CDR3 amino acids: CATSTRRTGFFFRELFF. CDR3 coding DNA: TGTGCCACCAGCACGAGGCGAACAGGGTTCTTTTTTCGGGAGCTGTTTTTT.

The V and J genes are TRBV5-6 and TRBJ1-2; maybe TRBD1 (5 bases). Trimming shortened V by 3 bases and J by 8 bases, and 11 bases separated the two germline ends. Germline V lookup: CDR1 SGHDT, CDR2 YYEEEE. The CDR3 spans 12 residues. The CDR3 DNA sequence: TGTGCCAGCAGCTGGGGGGAGAAGGGCTACACCTTC. This translates into CASSWGEKGYTF.

This clone was seen repeatedly, ten times or more. This rearrangement joins TRBV6-6 to TRBJ1-1; weak D call: TRBD1 (6 bases). Per germline, CDR1 MNHNY and CDR2 SVGAGI (reference sequence). The CDR3 spans 14 residues. V was clipped by 2 bases and J by 5 bases, with 12 bases between them. CDR3 region: CASSYTTGLTEAFF. The CDR3 region has the DNA TGTGCCAGCAGTTACACTACAGGGTTAACTGAAGCTTTCTTT.